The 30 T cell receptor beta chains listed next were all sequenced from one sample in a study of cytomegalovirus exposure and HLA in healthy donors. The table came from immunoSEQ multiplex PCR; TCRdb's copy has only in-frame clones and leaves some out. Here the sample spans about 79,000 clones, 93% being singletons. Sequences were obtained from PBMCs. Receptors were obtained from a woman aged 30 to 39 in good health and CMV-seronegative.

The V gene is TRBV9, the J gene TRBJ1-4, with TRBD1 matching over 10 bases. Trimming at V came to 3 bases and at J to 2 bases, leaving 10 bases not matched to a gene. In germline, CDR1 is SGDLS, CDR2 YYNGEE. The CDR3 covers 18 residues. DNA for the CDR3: TGTGCCAGCAGCGCGCGATGGGGACAGGGGATGACTAATGAAAAACTGTTTTTT. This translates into CASSARWGQGMTNEKLFF.

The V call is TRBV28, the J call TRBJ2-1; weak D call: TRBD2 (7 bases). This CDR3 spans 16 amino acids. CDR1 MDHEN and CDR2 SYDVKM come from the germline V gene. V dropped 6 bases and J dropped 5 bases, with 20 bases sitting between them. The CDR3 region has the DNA TGTGCCAGCAGCTCCGGGGGGCAGGGGACTCACAATGAGCAGTTCTTC. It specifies CASSSGGQGTHNEQFF.

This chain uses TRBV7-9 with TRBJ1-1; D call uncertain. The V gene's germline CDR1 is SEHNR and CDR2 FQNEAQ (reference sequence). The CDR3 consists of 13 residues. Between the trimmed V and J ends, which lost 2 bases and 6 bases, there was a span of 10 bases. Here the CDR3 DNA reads TGTGCCAGCAGCTTAATGGGCGCCGCTGAAGCTTTCTTT. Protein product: CASSLMGAAEAFF.

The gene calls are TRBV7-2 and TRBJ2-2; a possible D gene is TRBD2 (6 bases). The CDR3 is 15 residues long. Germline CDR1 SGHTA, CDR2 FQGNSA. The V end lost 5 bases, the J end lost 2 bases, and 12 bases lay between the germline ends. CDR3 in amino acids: CASSRRGVNTGELFF. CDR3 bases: TGTGCCAGCAGCAGGCGGGGAGTCAACACCGGGGAGCTGTTTTTT.

The CDR3 here is CASSPQGSVNTEAFF. The CDR3 bases are TGTGCCAGCAGCCCCCAGGGTTCGGTGAACACTGAAGCTTTCTTT. The rearrangement joins TRBV7-9 to TRBJ1-1; TRBD1 might be the D (5 bases). V was pared by 5 bases and J by 0 bases, with 13 bases between. CDR3 size: 15 residues. CDR1 is SEHNR, CDR2 FQNEAQ, per germline (reference sequence). Variable domain in full (rest from reference TRBV7-9 and TRBJ1-1): DTGVSQNPRHKITKRGQNVTFRCDPISEHNRLYWYRQTLGQGPEFLTYFQNEAQLEKSRLLSDRFSAERPKGSFSTLEIQRTEQGDSAMYLCASSPQGSVNTEAFFGQGTRLTVV.

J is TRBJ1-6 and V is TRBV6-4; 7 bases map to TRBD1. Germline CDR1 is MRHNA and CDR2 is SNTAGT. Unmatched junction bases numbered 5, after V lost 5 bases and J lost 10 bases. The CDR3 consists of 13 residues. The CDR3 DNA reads TGTGCCAGCAGTCCCACAGGGGTCTCACCCCTCCACTTT. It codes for CASSPTGVSPLHF.

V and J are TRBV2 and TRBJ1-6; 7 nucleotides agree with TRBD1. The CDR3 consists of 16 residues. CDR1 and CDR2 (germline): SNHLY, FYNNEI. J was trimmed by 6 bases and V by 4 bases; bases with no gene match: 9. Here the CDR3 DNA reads TGTGCCAGCAGTGGTGAGGGGGCCTTTCGTAATTCACCCCTCCACTTT. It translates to CASSGEGAFRNSPLHF.

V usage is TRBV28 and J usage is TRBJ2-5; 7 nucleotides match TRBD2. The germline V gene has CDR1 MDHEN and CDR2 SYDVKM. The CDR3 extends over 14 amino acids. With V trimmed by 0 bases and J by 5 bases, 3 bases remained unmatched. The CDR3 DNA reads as TGTGCCAGCAGTTTATGGGGGGGAGGGGAGACCCAGTACTTC. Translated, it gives CASSLWGGGETQYF.

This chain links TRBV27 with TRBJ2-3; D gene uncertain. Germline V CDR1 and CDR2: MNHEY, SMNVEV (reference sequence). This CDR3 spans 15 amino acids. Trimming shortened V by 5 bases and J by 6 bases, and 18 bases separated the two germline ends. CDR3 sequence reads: CASSPRVAVRDTQYF. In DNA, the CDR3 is TGTGCCAGCAGTCCCCGGGTCGCGGTGCGGGATACGCAGTATTTT.

CDR3 sequence: CASSYMLTGTNSPLHF. CDR3 DNA: TGTGCCAGCAGTTATATGTTGACAGGGACTAATTCACCCCTCCACTTT. The chain has TRBV27 and TRBJ1-6; TRBD1 agrees at 7 bases. V trimming: 4 bases; J trimming: 6 bases; junction bases outside the gene matches: 9. CDR3 length: 16 residues. CDR1 and CDR2 (germline): MNHEY, SMNVEV (reference sequence).

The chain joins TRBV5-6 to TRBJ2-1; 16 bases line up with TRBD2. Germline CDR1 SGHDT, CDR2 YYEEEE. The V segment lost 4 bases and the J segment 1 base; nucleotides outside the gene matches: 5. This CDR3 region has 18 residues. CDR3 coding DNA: TGTGCCAGCAGCCTGGGACTAGCGGGGGGGCGGTCCTACAATGAGCAGTTCTTC. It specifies CASSLGLAGGRSYNEQFF. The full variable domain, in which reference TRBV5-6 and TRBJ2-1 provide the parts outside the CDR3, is DAGVTQSPTHLIKTRGQQVTLRCSPKSGHDTVSWYQQALGQGPQFIFQYYEEEERQRGNFPDRFSGHQFPNYSSELNVNALLLGDSALYLCASSLGLAGGRSYNEQFFGPGTRLTVL.

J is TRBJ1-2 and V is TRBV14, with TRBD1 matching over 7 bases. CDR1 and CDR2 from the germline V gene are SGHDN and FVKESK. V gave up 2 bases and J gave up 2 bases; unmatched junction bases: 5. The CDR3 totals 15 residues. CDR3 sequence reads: CASSQKTGRNYGYTF. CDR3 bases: TGTGCCAGCAGCCAAAAGACAGGGAGGAACTATGGCTACACCTTC.

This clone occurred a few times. CDR3 residues: CASSFSGRDTEAFF. The CDR3 nucleotides read TGTGCCAGCAGCTTTTCAGGGAGGGACACTGAAGCTTTCTTT. V usage is TRBV7-9 and J usage is TRBJ1-1; perhaps TRBD1 as D (5 bases). CDR3 size: 14 residues. V was cut by 3 bases and J by 3 bases, with 11 bases left in between. Germline values: CDR1 SEHNR, CDR2 FQNEAQ (reference sequence).

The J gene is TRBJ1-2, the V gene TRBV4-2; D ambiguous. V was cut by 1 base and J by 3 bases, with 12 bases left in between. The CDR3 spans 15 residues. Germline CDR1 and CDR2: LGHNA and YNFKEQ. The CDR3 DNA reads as TGTGCCAGCAGCCAAGGAGACTCCAGTCACTATGGCTACACCTTC. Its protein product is CASSQGDSSHYGYTF.

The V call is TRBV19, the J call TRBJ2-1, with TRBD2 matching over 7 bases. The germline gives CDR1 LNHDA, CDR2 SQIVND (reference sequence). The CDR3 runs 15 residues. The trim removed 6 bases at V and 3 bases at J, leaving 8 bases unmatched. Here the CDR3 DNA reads TGTGCCAGTAGCCTGGCTAGCGGATACTACAATGAGCAGTTCTTC. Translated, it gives CASSLASGYYNEQFF.

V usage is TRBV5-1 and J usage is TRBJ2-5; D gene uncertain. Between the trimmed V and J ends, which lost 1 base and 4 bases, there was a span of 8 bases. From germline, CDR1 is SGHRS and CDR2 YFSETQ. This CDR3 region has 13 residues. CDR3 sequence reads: CASSLIPGETQYF. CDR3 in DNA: TGCGCCAGCAGCTTGATTCCCGGAGAGACCCAGTACTTC.

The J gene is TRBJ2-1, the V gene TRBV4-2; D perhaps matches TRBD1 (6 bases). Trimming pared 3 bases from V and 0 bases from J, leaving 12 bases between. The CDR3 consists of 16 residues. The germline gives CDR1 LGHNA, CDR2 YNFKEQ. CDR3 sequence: CASSHLGQSSYNEQFF. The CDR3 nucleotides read TGTGCCAGCAGCCACCTCGGACAGAGCTCCTACAATGAGCAGTTCTTC.

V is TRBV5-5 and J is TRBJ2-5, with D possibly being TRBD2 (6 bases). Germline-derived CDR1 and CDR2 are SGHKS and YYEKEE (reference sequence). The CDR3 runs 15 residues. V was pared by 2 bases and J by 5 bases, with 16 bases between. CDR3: CASSFPLSGLETQYF. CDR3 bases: TGTGCCAGCAGCTTCCCTCTTAGCGGTCTGGAGACCCAGTACTTC.

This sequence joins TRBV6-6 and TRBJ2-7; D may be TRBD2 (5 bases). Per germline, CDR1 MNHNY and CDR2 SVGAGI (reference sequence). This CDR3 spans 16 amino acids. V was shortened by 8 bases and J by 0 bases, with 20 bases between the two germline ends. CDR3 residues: CASAAGKRQISYEQYF. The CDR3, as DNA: TGTGCCAGCGCCGCCGGGAAGCGCCAGATCTCCTACGAGCAGTACTTC.

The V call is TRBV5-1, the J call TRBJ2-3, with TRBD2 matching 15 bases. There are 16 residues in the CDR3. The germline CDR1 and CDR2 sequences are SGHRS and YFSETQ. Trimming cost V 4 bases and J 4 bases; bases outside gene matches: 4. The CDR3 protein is CASSQGLAGGSDTQYF. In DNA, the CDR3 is TGCGCCAGCAGCCAAGGACTAGCGGGAGGGTCAGATACGCAGTATTTT.

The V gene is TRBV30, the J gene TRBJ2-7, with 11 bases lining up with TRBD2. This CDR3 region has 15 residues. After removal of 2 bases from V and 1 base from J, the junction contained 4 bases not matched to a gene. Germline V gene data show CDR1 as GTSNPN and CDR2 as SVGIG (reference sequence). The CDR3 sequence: CAWSLLAGVSYEQYF. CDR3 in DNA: TGTGCCTGGAGTCTACTAGCGGGAGTGTCCTACGAGCAGTACTTC.

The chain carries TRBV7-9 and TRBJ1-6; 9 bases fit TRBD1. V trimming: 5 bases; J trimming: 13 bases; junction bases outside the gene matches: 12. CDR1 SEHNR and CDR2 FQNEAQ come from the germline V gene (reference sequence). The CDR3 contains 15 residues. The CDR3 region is CASSDGQGLEAPLHF. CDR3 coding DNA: TGTGCCAGCAGCGATGGACAGGGGTTGGAGGCTCCCCTCCACTTT.

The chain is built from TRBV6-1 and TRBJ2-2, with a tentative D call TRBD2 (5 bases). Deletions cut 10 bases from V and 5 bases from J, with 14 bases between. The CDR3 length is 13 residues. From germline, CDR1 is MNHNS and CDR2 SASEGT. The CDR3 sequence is CATTGSGTGELFF. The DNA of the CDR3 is TGTGCCACCACGGGATCCGGGACCGGGGAGCTGTTTTTT.

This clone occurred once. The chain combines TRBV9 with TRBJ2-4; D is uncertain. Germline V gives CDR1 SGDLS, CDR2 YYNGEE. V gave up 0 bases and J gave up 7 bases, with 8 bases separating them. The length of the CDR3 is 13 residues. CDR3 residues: CASSVDVGNIQYF. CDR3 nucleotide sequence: TGTGCCAGCAGCGTAGACGTCGGGAACATTCAGTACTTC.

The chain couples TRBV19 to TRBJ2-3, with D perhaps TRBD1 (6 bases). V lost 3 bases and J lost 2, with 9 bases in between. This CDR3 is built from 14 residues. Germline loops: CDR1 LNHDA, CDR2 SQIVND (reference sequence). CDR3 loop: CASSMRDITDTQYF. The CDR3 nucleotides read TGTGCCAGTAGTATGAGGGACATCACAGATACGCAGTATTTT.

In DNA, the CDR3 is TGTGCCAGCAGCTTGGCGAAGGGACAGAGGCCAACTAATGAAAAACTGTTTTTT. Amino acid sequence: CASSLAKGQRPTNEKLFF. The chain carries TRBV5-4 and TRBJ1-4; 7 nucleotides match TRBD1. The V and J ends lost 0 bases and 0 bases, in that order; junction bases with no gene match: 8. The CDR3 is 18 amino acids. Germline CDR1 reads SGHNT; CDR2 reads YYREEE (reference sequence). Complete variable domain (other parts from reference TRBV5-4 and TRBJ1-4): ETGVTQSPTHLIKTRGQQVTLRCSSQSGHNTVSWYQQALGQGPQFIFQYYREEENGRGNFPPRFSGLQFPNYSSELNVNALELDDSALYLCASSLAKGQRPTNEKLFFGSGTQLSVL.

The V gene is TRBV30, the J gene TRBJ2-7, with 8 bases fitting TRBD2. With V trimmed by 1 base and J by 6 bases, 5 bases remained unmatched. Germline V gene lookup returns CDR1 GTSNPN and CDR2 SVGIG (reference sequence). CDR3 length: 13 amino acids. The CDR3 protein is CAWSAIGGVEQYF. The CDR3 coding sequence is TGTGCCTGGAGTGCCATCGGGGGGGTCGAGCAGTACTTC.

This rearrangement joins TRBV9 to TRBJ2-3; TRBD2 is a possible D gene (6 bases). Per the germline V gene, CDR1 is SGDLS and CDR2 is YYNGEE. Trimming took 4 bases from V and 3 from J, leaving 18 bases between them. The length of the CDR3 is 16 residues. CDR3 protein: CASSLGTLASTDTQYF. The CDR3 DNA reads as TGTGCCAGCAGCCTCGGGACTCTCGCGAGTACAGATACGCAGTATTTT.

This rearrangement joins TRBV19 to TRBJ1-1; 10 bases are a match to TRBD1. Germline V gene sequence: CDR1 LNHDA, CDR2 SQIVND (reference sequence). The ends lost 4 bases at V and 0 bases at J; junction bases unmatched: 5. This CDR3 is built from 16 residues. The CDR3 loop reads CASSTGTGAMNTEAFF. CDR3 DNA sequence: TGTGCCAGTAGTACTGGGACAGGGGCCATGAACACTGAAGCTTTCTTT.

The CDR3 nucleotides read TGTGCCAGCAGCCTTAGGACAGGGAATTTTAACGAGCAGTACTTC. It codes for CASSLRTGNFNEQYF. The chain uses TRBV7-9 and TRBJ2-7; 8 nucleotides agree with TRBD1. The CDR3 contains 15 residues. Germline CDR1 reads SEHNR; CDR2 reads FQNEAQ (reference sequence). Unmatched junction bases numbered 11, after V lost 5 bases and J lost 5 bases.